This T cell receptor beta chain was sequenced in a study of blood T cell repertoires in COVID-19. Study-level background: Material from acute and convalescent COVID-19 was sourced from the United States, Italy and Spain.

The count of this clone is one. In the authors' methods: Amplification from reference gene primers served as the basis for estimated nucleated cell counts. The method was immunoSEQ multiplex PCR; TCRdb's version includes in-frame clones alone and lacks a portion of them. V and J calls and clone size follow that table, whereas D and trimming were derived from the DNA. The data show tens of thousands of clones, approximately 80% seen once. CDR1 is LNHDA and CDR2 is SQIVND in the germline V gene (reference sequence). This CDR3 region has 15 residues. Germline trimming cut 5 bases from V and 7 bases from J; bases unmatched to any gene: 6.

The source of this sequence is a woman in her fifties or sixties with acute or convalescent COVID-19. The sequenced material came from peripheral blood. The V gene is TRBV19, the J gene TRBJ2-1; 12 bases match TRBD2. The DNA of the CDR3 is TGTGCCAGTAGTCCCCGACTAGCGGGAGAAAATGAGCAGTTCTTC. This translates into CASSPRLAGENEQFF.